Listed below are T cell receptor beta chains from one sample, sequenced in a study of shared clonotypes between healthy human individuals. Only in-frame clones appear in the TCRdb table, and some are missing; sequencing was by immunoSEQ multiplex PCR. The sample has 2 million to 2.5 million clones; approximately 93% are singletons. Sample: naive CD4+ T cells from PBMCs. These receptor sequences come from a man aged 18 to 29 in good health. Some clones in this sample may be carry-over from other donors' samples. CDR3s include the opening cysteine and the closing phenylalanine or tryptophan. A D gene is named only where the DNA matches it firmly. Clone size is not always given. Where it is, it says once, few, many or a class for expanded clones.

j_call: TRBJ2-1; d_call: TRBD1; clone_size: NA; v_call: TRBV18; cdr3_nt: TGTGCCAGCTCACAGGACAGGTACAATGAGCAGTTCTTC; cdr3_aa: CASSQDRYNEQFF
j_call: TRBJ1-1; d_call: NA; clone_size: NA; v_call: TRBV5-1; cdr3_nt: TGCGCCAGCAGCCACACGACAGAGCTGAACACTGAAGCTTTCTTT; cdr3_aa: CASSHTTELNTEAFF
j_call: TRBJ2-3; d_call: TRBD2; clone_size: NA; v_call: TRBV18; cdr3_nt: TGTGCCAGCTTAATAGCGGGTACAGATACGCAGTATTTT; cdr3_aa: CASLIAGTDTQYF
j_call: TRBJ2-5; d_call: NA; clone_size: NA; v_call: TRBV14; cdr3_nt: TGTGCCAGCAGCCAGTCTGGAGAGACCCAGTACTTC; cdr3_aa: CASSQSGETQYF
j_call: TRBJ2-7; d_call: NA; clone_size: NA; v_call: TRBV14; cdr3_nt: TGTGCCAGCAGCCAAGTCGGTAACAGCCTGGGAGAGCAGTACTTC; cdr3_aa: CASSQVGNSLGEQYF
j_call: TRBJ2-3; d_call: NA; clone_size: NA; v_call: TRBV4-2; cdr3_nt: TGTGCCAGCAGCCAAAGACTAACATTGACAGATACGCAGTATTTT; cdr3_aa: CASSQRLTLTDTQYF
j_call: TRBJ2-1; d_call: NA; clone_size: NA; v_call: TRBV11-2; cdr3_nt: TGTGCCAGCAGCCCCCAAATAGGGAATGAGCAGTTCTTC; cdr3_aa: CASSPQIGNEQFF
j_call: TRBJ2-1; d_call: NA; clone_size: NA; v_call: TRBV7-3; cdr3_nt: TGTGCCAGCAGCTTAGCCCCGGGCTATGAGCAGTTCTTC; cdr3_aa: CASSLAPGYEQFF
j_call: TRBJ1-5; d_call: NA; clone_size: NA; v_call: TRBV4-2; cdr3_nt: TGTGCCAGCAGCCAAGAGCACGGTGCTAATCAGCCCCAGCATTTT; cdr3_aa: CASSQEHGANQPQHF
j_call: TRBJ2-7; d_call: NA; clone_size: NA; v_call: TRBV11-2; cdr3_nt: TGTGCCAGCAGCCCAAGGGGGCTAGCGCCCTACGAGCAGTACTTC; cdr3_aa: CASSPRGLAPYEQYF
j_call: TRBJ2-2; d_call: TRBD2; clone_size: once; v_call: TRBV6-5; cdr3_nt: TGTGCCAGCGGGACTAGCGGGAGAACCGGGGAGCTGTTTTTT; cdr3_aa: CASGTSGRTGELFF
j_call: TRBJ2-5; d_call: TRBD2; clone_size: NA; v_call: TRBV28; cdr3_nt: TGTGCCAGCAGTCGTAGCGGGACGGGGGAGACCCAGTACTTC; cdr3_aa: CASSRSGTGETQYF
j_call: TRBJ2-5; d_call: NA; clone_size: NA; v_call: TRBV7-2; cdr3_nt: TGTGCCAGCAGCTTAAATTGGGGGCGAGAGACCCAGTACTTC; cdr3_aa: CASSLNWGRETQYF
j_call: TRBJ2-3; d_call: TRBD1; clone_size: once; v_call: TRBV6-5; cdr3_nt: TGTGCCAGCAGTTGGGGGACAGGGGGCCCAGTAGATACGCAGTATTTT; cdr3_aa: CASSWGTGGPVDTQYF
j_call: TRBJ1-3; d_call: NA; clone_size: NA; v_call: TRBV6-4; cdr3_nt: TGTGCCAGCAGTTCGACAGAGTCCTCGGGAAACACCATATATTTT; cdr3_aa: CASSSTESSGNTIYF
j_call: TRBJ2-4; d_call: NA; clone_size: NA; v_call: TRBV14; cdr3_nt: TGTGCCAGCAGCCAAGTCAAGGGAAACATTCAGTACTTC; cdr3_aa: CASSQVKGNIQYF
j_call: TRBJ2-7; d_call: NA; clone_size: NA; v_call: TRBV11-3; cdr3_nt: TGTGCCAGCAGCCGTAACAGCTACGAGCAGTACTTC; cdr3_aa: CASSRNSYEQYF
j_call: TRBJ2-1; d_call: TRBD1; clone_size: NA; v_call: TRBV7-2; cdr3_nt: TGTGCCAGCAGCCCAGGGGGCGGGCGGTCCTACAATGAGCAGTTCTTC; cdr3_aa: CASSPGGGRSYNEQFF
j_call: TRBJ2-3; d_call: TRBD2; clone_size: NA; v_call: TRBV5-4; cdr3_nt: TGTGCCAGCAGGCAGGGAGGGCGAGGTTCAGATACGCAGTATTTT; cdr3_aa: CASRQGGRGSDTQYF
j_call: TRBJ1-1; d_call: NA; clone_size: few; v_call: TRBV4-2; cdr3_nt: TGTGCCAGCAGCCTCAGAAAGCGACAGAACACTGAAGCTTTCTTT; cdr3_aa: CASSLRKRQNTEAFF
j_call: TRBJ2-1; d_call: TRBD2; clone_size: once; v_call: TRBV6-1; cdr3_nt: TGTGCCAGCAGTGAAAGGCGGGAGGGCAATGAGCAGTTCTTC; cdr3_aa: CASSERREGNEQFF
j_call: TRBJ2-3; d_call: TRBD1; clone_size: NA; v_call: TRBV18; cdr3_nt: TGTGCCAGCTCAATACAGGGGGCTACTGGAGATACGCAGTATTTT; cdr3_aa: CASSIQGATGDTQYF
j_call: TRBJ1-3; d_call: NA; clone_size: NA; v_call: TRBV7-9; cdr3_nt: TGTGCCAGCAGCGTGGGGGGAATTGGAAACACCATATATTTT; cdr3_aa: CASSVGGIGNTIYF
j_call: TRBJ1-2; d_call: NA; clone_size: NA; v_call: TRBV6-1; cdr3_nt: TGTGCCAGCGGGGACTATGGCTACACCTTC; cdr3_aa: CASGDYGYTF
j_call: TRBJ1-1; d_call: TRBD1; clone_size: NA; v_call: TRBV7-3; cdr3_nt: TGTGCCAGCAGCCCCACCGGACAGGGGATTACTGAAGCTTTCTTT; cdr3_aa: CASSPTGQGITEAFF
j_call: TRBJ1-3; d_call: NA; clone_size: NA; v_call: TRBV21-1; cdr3_nt: TGTGCCAGCAGCGAACCCAGGTCTATGGTAGGATCTAACGGTAGACACACCATATATTTT; cdr3_aa: CASSEPRSMVGSNGRHTIYF
j_call: TRBJ2-1; d_call: NA; clone_size: NA; v_call: TRBV2; cdr3_nt: TGTGCCAGCACCCTCGAAATAATAGACAATGAGCAGTTCTTC; cdr3_aa: CASTLEIIDNEQFF